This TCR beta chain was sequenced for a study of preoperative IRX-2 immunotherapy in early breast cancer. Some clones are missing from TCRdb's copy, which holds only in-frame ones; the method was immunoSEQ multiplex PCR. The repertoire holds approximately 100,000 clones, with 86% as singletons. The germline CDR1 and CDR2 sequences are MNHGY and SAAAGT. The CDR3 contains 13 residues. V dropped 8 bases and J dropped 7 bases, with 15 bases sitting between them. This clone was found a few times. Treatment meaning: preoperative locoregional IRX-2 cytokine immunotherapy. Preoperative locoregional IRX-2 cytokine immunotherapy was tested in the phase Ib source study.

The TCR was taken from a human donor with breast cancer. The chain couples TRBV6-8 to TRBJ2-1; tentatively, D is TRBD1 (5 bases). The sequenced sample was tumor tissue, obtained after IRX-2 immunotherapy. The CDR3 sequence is CASGEASGNEQFF. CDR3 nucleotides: TGTGCCAGCGGCGAGGCCTCAGGGAATGAGCAGTTCTTC.